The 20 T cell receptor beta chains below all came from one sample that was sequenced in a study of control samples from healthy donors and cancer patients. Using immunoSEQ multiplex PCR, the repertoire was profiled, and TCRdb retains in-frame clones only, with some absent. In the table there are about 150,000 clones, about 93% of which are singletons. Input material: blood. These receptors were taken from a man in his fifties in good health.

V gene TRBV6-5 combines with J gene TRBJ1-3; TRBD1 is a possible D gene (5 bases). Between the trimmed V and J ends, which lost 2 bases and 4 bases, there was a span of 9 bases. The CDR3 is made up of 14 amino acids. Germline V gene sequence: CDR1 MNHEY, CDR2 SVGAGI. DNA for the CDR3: TGTGCCAGCAGTTACAACGGACAAGGAAACACCATATATTTT. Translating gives CASSYNGQGNTIYF.

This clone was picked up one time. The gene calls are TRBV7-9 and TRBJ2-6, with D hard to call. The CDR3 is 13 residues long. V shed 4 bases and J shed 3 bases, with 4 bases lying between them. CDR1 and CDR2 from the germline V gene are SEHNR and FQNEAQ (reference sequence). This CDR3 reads CASSSDGANVLTF. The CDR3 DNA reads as TGTGCCAGCAGCTCCGATGGGGCCAACGTCCTGACTTTC.

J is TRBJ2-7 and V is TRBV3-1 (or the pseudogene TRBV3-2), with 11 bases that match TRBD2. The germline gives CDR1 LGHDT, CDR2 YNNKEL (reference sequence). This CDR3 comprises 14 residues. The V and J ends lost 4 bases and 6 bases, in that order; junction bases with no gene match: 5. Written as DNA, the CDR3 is TGTGCCAGCAGCCGACTAGCGGGAAGCAGCGAGCAGTACTTC. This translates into CASSRLAGSSEQYF.

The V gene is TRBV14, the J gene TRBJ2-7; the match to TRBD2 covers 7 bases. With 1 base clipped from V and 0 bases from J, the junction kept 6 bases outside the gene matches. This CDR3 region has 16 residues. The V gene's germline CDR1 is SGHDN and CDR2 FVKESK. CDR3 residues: CASSQVRASGSYEQYF. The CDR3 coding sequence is TGTGCCAGCAGCCAAGTCCGGGCTAGCGGCTCCTACGAGCAGTACTTC.

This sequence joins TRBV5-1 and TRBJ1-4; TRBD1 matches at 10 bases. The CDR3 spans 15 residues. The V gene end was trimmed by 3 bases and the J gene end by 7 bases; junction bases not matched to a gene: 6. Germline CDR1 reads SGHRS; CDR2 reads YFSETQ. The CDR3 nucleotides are TGCGCCAGCAGCTACCAGACAGGGGGCGGTGAAAAACTGTTTTTT. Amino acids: CASSYQTGGGEKLFF.

This CDR3 is CATSFPATSGSLNEQFF. The CDR3 region has the DNA TGTGCCACCAGCTTCCCCGCTACTAGCGGGAGTCTGAATGAGCAGTTCTTC. The chain uses TRBV15 and TRBJ2-1, with TRBD2 matching over 11 bases. The CDR3 runs to 17 residues. Germline-derived CDR1 and CDR2 are LNHNV and YYDKDF (reference sequence). Trimming removed 5 bases from V and 7 bases from J; junction bases left unmatched: 13.

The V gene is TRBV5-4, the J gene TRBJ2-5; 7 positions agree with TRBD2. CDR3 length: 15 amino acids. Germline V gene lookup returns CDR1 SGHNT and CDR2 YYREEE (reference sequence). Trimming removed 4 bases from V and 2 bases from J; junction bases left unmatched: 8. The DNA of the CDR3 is TGTGCCAGCAGCCAGAAGGGGCGGGGGCAAGAGACCCAGTACTTC. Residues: CASSQKGRGQETQYF.

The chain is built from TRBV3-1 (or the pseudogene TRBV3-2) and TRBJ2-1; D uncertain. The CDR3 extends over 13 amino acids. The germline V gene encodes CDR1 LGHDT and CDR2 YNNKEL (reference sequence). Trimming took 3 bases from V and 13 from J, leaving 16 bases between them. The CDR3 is CASSHSFDGFQFF. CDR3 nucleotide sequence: TGTGCCAGCAGCCACTCCTTTGACGGGTTTCAGTTCTTC.

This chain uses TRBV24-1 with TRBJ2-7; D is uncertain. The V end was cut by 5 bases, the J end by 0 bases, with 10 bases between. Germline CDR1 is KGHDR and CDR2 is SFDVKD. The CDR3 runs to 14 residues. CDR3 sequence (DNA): TGTGCCACCAGTGGGGGTGTTACCTCCTACGAGCAGTACTTC. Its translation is CATSGGVTSYEQYF.

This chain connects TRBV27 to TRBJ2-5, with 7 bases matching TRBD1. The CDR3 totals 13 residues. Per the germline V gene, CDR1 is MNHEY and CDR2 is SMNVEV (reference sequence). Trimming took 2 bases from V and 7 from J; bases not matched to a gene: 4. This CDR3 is CASSLQAGGTQYF. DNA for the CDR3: TGTGCCAGCAGTTTACAAGCAGGGGGGACCCAGTACTTC.

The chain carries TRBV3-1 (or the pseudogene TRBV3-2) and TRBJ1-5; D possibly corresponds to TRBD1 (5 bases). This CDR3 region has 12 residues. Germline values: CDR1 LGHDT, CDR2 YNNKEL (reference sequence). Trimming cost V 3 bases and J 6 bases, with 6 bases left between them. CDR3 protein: CASSQQGQPQHF. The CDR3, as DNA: TGTGCCAGCAGCCAGCAGGGTCAGCCCCAGCATTTT.

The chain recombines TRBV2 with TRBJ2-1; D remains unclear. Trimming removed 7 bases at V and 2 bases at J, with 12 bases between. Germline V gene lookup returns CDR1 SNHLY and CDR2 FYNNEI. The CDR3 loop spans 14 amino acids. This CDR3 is CASKAESTYNEQFF. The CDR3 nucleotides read TGTGCCAGCAAGGCGGAATCTACCTACAATGAGCAGTTCTTC. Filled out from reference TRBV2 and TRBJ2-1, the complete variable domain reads EPEVTQTPSHQVTQMGQEVILRCVPISNHLYFYWYRQILGQKVEFLVSFYNNEISEKSEIFDDQFSVERPDGSNFTLKIRSTKLEDSAMYFCASKAESTYNEQFFGPGTRLTVL.

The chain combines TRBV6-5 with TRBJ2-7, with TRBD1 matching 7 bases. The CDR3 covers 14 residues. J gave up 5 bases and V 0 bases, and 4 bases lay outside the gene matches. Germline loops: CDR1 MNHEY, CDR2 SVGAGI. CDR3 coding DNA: TGTGCCAGCAGTTACTCGACAGGGCCCAACGAGCAGTACTTC. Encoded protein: CASSYSTGPNEQYF.

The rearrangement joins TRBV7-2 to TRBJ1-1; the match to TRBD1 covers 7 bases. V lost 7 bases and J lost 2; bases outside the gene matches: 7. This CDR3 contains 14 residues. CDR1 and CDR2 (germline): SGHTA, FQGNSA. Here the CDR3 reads CASTSQGPNTEAFF. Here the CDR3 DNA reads TGTGCCAGCACCTCACAGGGGCCTAACACTGAAGCTTTCTTT.

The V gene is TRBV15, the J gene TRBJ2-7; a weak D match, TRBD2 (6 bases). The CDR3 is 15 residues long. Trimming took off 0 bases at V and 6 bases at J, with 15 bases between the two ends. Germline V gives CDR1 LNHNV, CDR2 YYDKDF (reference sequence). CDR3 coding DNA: TGTGCCACCAGCAGAGATCGCGGAGGGTGGGGCGAGCAGTACTTC. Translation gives CATSRDRGGWGEQYF.

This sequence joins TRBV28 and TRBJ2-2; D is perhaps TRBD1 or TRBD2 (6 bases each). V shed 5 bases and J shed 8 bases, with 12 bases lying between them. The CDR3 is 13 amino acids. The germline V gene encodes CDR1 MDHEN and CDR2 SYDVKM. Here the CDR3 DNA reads TGTGCCAGCAGTCACAGGGAGGTGGGGGAGCTGTTTTTT. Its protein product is CASSHREVGELFF.

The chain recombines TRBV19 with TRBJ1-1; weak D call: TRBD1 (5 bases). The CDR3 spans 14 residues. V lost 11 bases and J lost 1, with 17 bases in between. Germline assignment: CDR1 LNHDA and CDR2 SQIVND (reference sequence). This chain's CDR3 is CASDPRQGNTEAFF. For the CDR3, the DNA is TGTGCCTCCGATCCCCGGCAGGGGAACACTGAAGCTTTCTTT.

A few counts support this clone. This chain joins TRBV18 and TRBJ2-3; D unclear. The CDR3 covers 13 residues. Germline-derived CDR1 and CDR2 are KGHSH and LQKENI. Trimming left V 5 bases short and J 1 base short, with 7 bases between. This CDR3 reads CASSEPGTDTQYF. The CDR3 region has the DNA TGTGCCAGCTCAGAACCGGGCACAGATACGCAGTATTTT.

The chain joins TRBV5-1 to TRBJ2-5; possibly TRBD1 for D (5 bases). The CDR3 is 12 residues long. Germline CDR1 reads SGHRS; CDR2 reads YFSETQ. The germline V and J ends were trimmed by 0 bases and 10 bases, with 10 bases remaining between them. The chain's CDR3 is CASSLGQGDQYF. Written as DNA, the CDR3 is TGCGCCAGCAGCTTGGGGCAGGGTGACCAGTACTTC.

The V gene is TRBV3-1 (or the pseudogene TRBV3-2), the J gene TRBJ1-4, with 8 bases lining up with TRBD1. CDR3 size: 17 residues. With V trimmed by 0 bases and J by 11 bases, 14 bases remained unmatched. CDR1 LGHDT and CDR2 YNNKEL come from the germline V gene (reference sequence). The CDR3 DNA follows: TGTGCCAGCAGCCAAGAGGAGACAGGGGCCGGGCCAGGGAAACTGTTTTTT. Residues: CASSQEETGAGPGKLFF.